This entry describes one T cell receptor beta chain. Germline CDR1 and CDR2: SQVTM and ANQGSEA. V lost 2 bases, J lost 5 bases, and 9 bases lay in between. CDR3 size: 12 residues. Time point noted: after neoadjuvant nivolumab, at surgical resection. These newly diagnosed stage II-IVA oral cavity squamous cell carcinoma patients had no prior systemic or radiation treatment. The source of the sample is a study of neoadjuvant anti-PD-1 for oral cavity cancer. Study overall: Around day 43, patients without progression received a fourth nivolumab dose before surgery.

Sequenced by immunoSEQ multiplex PCR; TCRdb stores in-frame clones only, minus some. Among fewer than 90,000 clones, approximately 81% were seen once, and the ten largest hold around 3.7%. The receptor comes from a person between 40 and 85 years old with oral cavity squamous cell carcinoma. The gene calls are TRBV29-1 and TRBJ2-5; D not certain. Specimen: PBMCs, collected after nivolumab (anti-PD-1) treatment. The CDR3 reads CSVEMSSETQYF. In DNA form, the CDR3 reads TGCAGCGTTGAAATGAGTTCCGAGACCCAGTACTTC.